Listed here are 2 T cell receptor beta chains from one sample, sequenced in a study of cytomegalovirus exposure and HLA in healthy donors. The PCR had 60 Vbeta and 13 Jbeta primers. Profiling relied on immunoSEQ multiplex PCR, and the TCRdb table lists in-frame clones only, not all of them. The sample contains about 180,000 clones, more than 65% of which appear only once. The specimen sequenced was PBMCs. These receptors came from a woman aged 30 to 39 in good health and CMV-seropositive.

The V call is TRBV4-3, the J call TRBJ2-2; D remains unclear. The germline V and J ends were trimmed by 3 bases and 0 bases, with 8 bases remaining between them. The germline CDR1 and CDR2 sequences are LGHNA and YSLEER. The CDR3 loop spans 15 amino acids. The chain's CDR3 is CASSHLSTNTGELFF. The CDR3 DNA reads as TGCGCCAGCAGCCACCTATCCACGAACACCGGGGAGCTGTTTTTT.

The CDR3 spells CASSPSDRGGYTF. The CDR3 region has the DNA TGTGCCAGCAGCCCCTCGGACAGGGGTGGCTACACCTTC. This chain joins TRBV7-9 and TRBJ1-2; TRBD1 aligns across 9 bases. The CDR3 is made up of 13 amino acids. V dropped 5 bases and J dropped 7; count of bases not matched to a gene: 5. Per the germline V gene, CDR1 is SEHNR and CDR2 is FQNEAQ (reference sequence).